The 26 T cell receptor beta chains below all came from one sample that was sequenced in a study of cytomegalovirus exposure and HLA in healthy donors. Researchers ran the PCR with 60 Vbeta and 13 Jbeta primers. Produced via immunoSEQ multiplex PCR; TCRdb's table is partial and in-frame only. The sample has under 250,000 clones, around 76% seen once. Sequences were obtained from PBMCs. Receptor source: a man aged 25-40 years in good health and CMV-seronegative.

The rearrangement links TRBV13 to TRBJ2-3, with 9 positions matching TRBD1. The CDR3 is 16 residues long. V trimming: 5 bases; J trimming: 2 bases; junction bases outside the gene matches: 8. The germline gives CDR1 PRHDT, CDR2 FYEKMQ (reference sequence). DNA of the CDR3: TGTGCCAGCAGCGTACCGGGACAGGGTGTCACAGATACGCAGTATTTT. Translated: CASSVPGQGVTDTQYF.

This chain links TRBV18 with TRBJ1-2; 12 nucleotides agree with TRBD1. J lost 6 bases, V lost 6 bases, and 8 bases had no gene match. Per germline, CDR1 KGHSH and CDR2 LQKENI. This CDR3 is built from 15 residues. The CDR3 spells CASSSGTGGADGYTF. In DNA, the CDR3 is TGTGCCAGCTCGTCCGGGACAGGGGGCGCGGATGGCTACACCTTC.

This chain links TRBV25-1 with TRBJ1-3; D gene unclear. CDR3 size: 15 residues. Trimming removed 1 base at V and 0 bases at J, with 7 bases between. Per germline, CDR1 MGHDK and CDR2 SYGVNS. CDR3 region: CASSEFGGSGNTIYF. CDR3 DNA: TGTGCCAGCAGTGAATTTGGAGGCTCTGGAAACACCATATATTTT.

The CDR3 region has the DNA TGTGCCAGCTCACCACGTCAGGGGGCCTACTCTGGAAACACCATATATTTT. Its protein product is CASSPRQGAYSGNTIYF. The rearrangement links TRBV18 to TRBJ1-3, with 8 bases lining up with TRBD1. Germline V gene sequence: CDR1 KGHSH, CDR2 LQKENI. Germline trimming cut 1 base from V and 0 bases from J; bases unmatched to any gene: 5. The CDR3 has 17 amino acids.

This sequence joins TRBV7-9 and TRBJ2-7; 9 nucleotides match TRBD1. CDR3 length equals 15 residues. The ends lost 5 bases at V and 3 bases at J; junction bases unmatched: 8. Per germline, CDR1 SEHNR and CDR2 FQNEAQ (reference sequence). The CDR3 nucleotides read TGTGCCAGCAGCCCCCCGGACAGGGGTTTCTACGAGCAGTACTTC. Amino acid sequence: CASSPPDRGFYEQYF. Based on the CDR3 plus reference TRBV7-9 and TRBJ2-7, the full variable domain is DTGVSQNPRHKITKRGQNVTFRCDPISEHNRLYWYRQTLGQGPEFLTYFQNEAQLEKSRLLSDRFSAERPKGSFSTLEIQRTEQGDSAMYLCASSPPDRGFYEQYFGPGTRLTVT.

The chain recombines TRBV5-1 with TRBJ1-5; no firm D call. CDR1 and CDR2 from the germline V gene are SGHRS and YFSETQ. This CDR3 spans 15 amino acids. Trimming pared 0 bases from V and 4 bases from J, leaving 11 bases between. CDR3 bases: TGCGCCAGCAGCTTGGAGGCGGGCCGGAATCAGCCCCAGCATTTT. It codes for CASSLEAGRNQPQHF.

Here the CDR3 reads CASSLGQAYGYTF. As DNA, the CDR3 is TGTGCCAGCAGTTTGGGACAGGCGTATGGCTACACCTTC. This chain joins TRBV27 and TRBJ1-2; TRBD1 aligns across 8 bases. J gave up 5 bases and V 3 bases, and 2 bases lay outside the gene matches. Per germline, CDR1 MNHEY and CDR2 SMNVEV (reference sequence). This CDR3 has 13 residues.

The genes are TRBV2 and TRBJ1-4; no reliable D call. CDR1 and CDR2 (germline): SNHLY, FYNNEI. This CDR3 contains 13 residues. Trimming removed 7 bases from V and 7 bases from J, with 13 bases in between. The CDR3 sequence is CASIREMGEKLFF. The CDR3, as DNA: TGTGCCAGCATTCGGGAAATGGGTGAAAAACTGTTTTTT.

The chain combines TRBV5-6 with TRBJ2-1, with TRBD2 matching over 7 bases. J lost 5 bases, V lost 6 bases, and 11 bases had no gene match. This CDR3 contains 15 residues. Per germline, CDR1 SGHDT and CDR2 YYEEEE. The CDR3: CASISGGPFNNEQFF. The CDR3 DNA reads TGTGCCAGCATCTCGGGGGGACCATTTAACAATGAGCAGTTCTTC.

The chain links TRBV15 to TRBJ1-3; D unclear. CDR3 size: 14 residues. The germline V gene encodes CDR1 LNHNV and CDR2 YYDKDF (reference sequence). With 4 bases removed from V and 3 bases from J, the gap between germline ends came to 10 bases. CDR3 sequence reads: CATSIEGSGNTIYF. In DNA form, the CDR3 reads TGTGCCACCAGCATAGAAGGGAGTGGAAACACCATATATTTT.

The chain joins TRBV15 to TRBJ1-5; a weak D match, TRBD1 (6 bases). The CDR3 extends over 19 amino acids. With 0 bases removed from V and 0 bases from J, the gap between germline ends came to 18 bases. Germline values: CDR1 LNHNV, CDR2 YYDKDF (reference sequence). CDR3 loop: CATSREGALGVYSNQPQHF. The CDR3 DNA reads as TGTGCCACCAGCAGAGAGGGGGCACTCGGGGTATATAGCAATCAGCCCCAGCATTTT.

The chain joins TRBV5-1 to TRBJ2-7; 7 bases are a match to TRBD2. CDR1 SGHRS and CDR2 YFSETQ come from the germline V gene. The CDR3 is 15 residues long. V dropped 7 bases and J dropped 0; count of bases not matched to a gene: 10. CDR3 amino acids: CASRPWGGSSYEQYF. The CDR3 DNA sequence: TGCGCCAGCCGACCCTGGGGAGGGAGCTCCTACGAGCAGTACTTC.

The V gene is TRBV30, the J gene TRBJ2-1, with D possibly TRBD2 on 6 matching bases. Trimming shortened V by 5 bases and J by 0 bases, and 14 bases separated the two germline ends. The CDR3 loop spans 15 amino acids. Germline V gene sequence: CDR1 GTSNPN, CDR2 SVGIG (reference sequence). CDR3: CAWPSGGGSYNEQFF. The CDR3 nucleotides are TGTGCCTGGCCCAGTGGGGGAGGCTCCTACAATGAGCAGTTCTTC.

The chain couples TRBV28 to TRBJ2-7; 10 bases fit TRBD2. V was pared by 6 bases and J by 3 bases, with 8 bases of the junction left unmatched. The CDR3 totals 15 residues. From germline, CDR1 is MDHEN and CDR2 SYDVKM. This CDR3 is CASRGGSSGSYEQYF. The DNA for the CDR3 is TGTGCCAGCAGGGGGGGCTCTAGCGGGAGCTACGAGCAGTACTTC.

V is TRBV28 and J is TRBJ2-7; 7 bases match TRBD1. Per the germline V gene, CDR1 is MDHEN and CDR2 is SYDVKM. CDR3 length: 15 residues. Trimming removed 6 bases from V and 2 bases from J; junction bases left unmatched: 10. In DNA, the CDR3 is TGTGCCAGCAGCGCCTCCGGGACAGCCACCTACGAGCAGTACTTC. Protein sequence: CASSASGTATYEQYF.

The chain recombines TRBV11-2 with TRBJ1-1; D is ambiguous. Per the germline V gene, CDR1 is SGHAT and CDR2 is FQNNGV. The CDR3 contains 14 residues. Trimming pared 3 bases from V and 5 bases from J, leaving 13 bases between. The CDR3 region has the DNA TGTGCCAGCAGCTTTCTCCCCTCCTCGACTGAAGCTTTCTTT. Its translation is CASSFLPSSTEAFF.

The J gene is TRBJ1-2, the V gene TRBV4-1; TRBD1 aligns across 7 bases. This CDR3 has 17 residues. The germline CDR1 and CDR2 sequences are MGHRA and YSYEKL. J was trimmed by 2 bases and V by 3 bases; bases with no gene match: 12. In DNA, the CDR3 is TGCGCCAGCAGCCAGGTCCGGACAGGAGGACTCAACTATGGCTACACCTTC. As protein: CASSQVRTGGLNYGYTF.

The gene calls are TRBV27 and TRBJ2-1, with 8 nucleotides matching TRBD2. Germline CDR1 is MNHEY and CDR2 is SMNVEV (reference sequence). V was clipped by 1 base and J by 5 bases; unmatched bases: 10. The CDR3 extends over 17 amino acids. The CDR3 loop reads CASSLFFSGTLDNEQFF. CDR3 nucleotide sequence: TGTGCCAGCAGTTTATTTTTTAGCGGGACCCTGGACAATGAGCAGTTCTTC.

This chain connects TRBV5-4 to TRBJ1-5, with unresolved D. Germline V CDR1 and CDR2: SGHNT, YYREEE (reference sequence). With 0 bases removed from V and 6 bases from J, the gap between germline ends came to 13 bases. This CDR3 comprises 15 residues. This CDR3 is CASSLDPAGGQPQHF. The CDR3 coding sequence is TGTGCCAGCAGCTTGGACCCGGCAGGTGGTCAGCCCCAGCATTTT.

There are a few counts of this clone. This chain links TRBV29-1 with TRBJ1-1, with a weak D call TRBD1 (5 bases). V was trimmed by 4 bases and J by 6 bases, leaving 15 bases between them. The V gene's germline CDR1 is SQVTM and CDR2 ANQGSEA. The CDR3 consists of 13 residues. CDR3 in amino acids: CSVGARVGPEAFF. The CDR3 nucleotides are TGCAGCGTTGGGGCCAGGGTGGGCCCTGAAGCTTTCTTT.

V and J are TRBV5-1 and TRBJ2-1, with TRBD1 matching 7 bases. The CDR3 totals 15 residues. Germline CDR1 reads SGHRS; CDR2 reads YFSETQ. V lost 0 bases, J lost 3 bases, and 3 bases stayed unmatched. CDR3: CASSLVAGGYNEQFF. The CDR3 region has the DNA TGCGCCAGCAGCTTGGTGGCAGGGGGCTACAATGAGCAGTTCTTC.

This clone showed up just once. This CDR3 is CASSPWTGLLNTEAFF. CDR3 nucleotides: TGTGCCAGTAGTCCCTGGACAGGGCTTTTGAACACTGAAGCTTTCTTT. The chain joins TRBV19 to TRBJ1-1, with 8 bases lining up with TRBD1. Germline assignment: CDR1 LNHDA and CDR2 SQIVND (reference sequence). J gave up 0 bases and V 5 bases, and 8 bases lay outside the gene matches. The CDR3 contains 16 residues.

This clone was found a few times. The V and J genes are TRBV5-5 and TRBJ1-2; maybe TRBD1 (5 bases). This CDR3 comprises 15 residues. Germline V lookup: CDR1 SGHKS, CDR2 YYEKEE (reference sequence). The V gene lost 0 bases and the J gene lost 4 bases, with 13 bases spanning the gap. The CDR3 sequence is CASSLDQAGPYGYTF. CDR3 coding DNA: TGTGCCAGCAGCTTGGATCAGGCAGGGCCCTATGGCTACACCTTC.

The chain has TRBV19 and TRBJ1-5; the D is unclear. The CDR3 consists of 16 residues. V dropped 4 bases and J dropped 6 bases, with 19 bases sitting between them. Germline V lookup: CDR1 LNHDA, CDR2 SQIVND (reference sequence). CDR3 region: CASSNRTGRRSQPQHF. Written as DNA, the CDR3 is TGTGCCAGTAGTAATCGGACGGGGAGGCGTAGTCAGCCCCAGCATTTT. Using reference TRBV19 and TRBJ1-5 for the parts outside the CDR3, the full variable domain is DGGITQSPKYLFRKEGQNVTLSCEQNLNHDAMYWYRQDPGQGLRLIYYSQIVNDFQKGDIAEGYSVSREKKESFPLTVTSAQKNPTAFYLCASSNRTGRRSQPQHFGDGTRLSIL.

The chain carries TRBV6-1 and TRBJ2-2; D not resolved. The CDR3 has 14 residues. Looked up from germline, CDR1 is MNHNS and CDR2 is SASEGT. V gave up 0 bases and J gave up 6 bases, with 8 bases separating them. This CDR3 is CASSEARSPGELFF. The CDR3 DNA is TGTGCCAGCAGTGAAGCTAGGAGTCCCGGGGAGCTGTTTTTT.

This chain connects TRBV7-3 to TRBJ1-2, with D tentatively TRBD1 (5 bases). V was cut by 0 bases and J by 7 bases, with 12 bases left in between. The CDR3 covers 14 residues. Germline V lookup: CDR1 SGHTA, CDR2 FQGTGA. CDR3 bases: TGTGCCAGCAGCTTAACCACCCTTGGGGCTGGCTACACCTTC. Amino acid sequence: CASSLTTLGAGYTF.